This T cell receptor beta chain was sequenced during a study of a mutant IDH1 vaccine in newly diagnosed glioma. Study details: In weeks 1, 3, 5, 7, 11, 15, 19 and 23, patients were vaccinated. Patients arrived already treated with radiotherapy, temozolomide, or both, most having had both. Study conclusions and caveats: Changes in the top peripheral T cell clonotypes seemingly had no bearing on pseudoprogression.

Libraries were prepared by immunoSEQ multiplex PCR; TCRdb keeps only in-frame clonotypes and omits some of them. This sample carries roughly 110,000 clones, approximately 87% of them seen once, and the ten largest clones take around 0.6%. V lost 5 bases, J lost 1 base, and 14 bases lay in between. Germline CDR1 SEHNR, CDR2 FQNEAQ (reference sequence). The CDR3 length is 15 residues. Worth noting for this clone: Its antigen is as yet unknown.

Time point noted: week 11, during vaccination. All doses held 300 ug of mutant IDH1 20-mer peptide, with topical imiquimod. The TCR sequence derives from a woman in her forties or fifties with glioma. Sequencing used PBMCs, obtained from a glioma patient whose treatment included an IDH1 peptide vaccine. The J gene is TRBJ1-1, the V gene TRBV7-9, with D unresolved. Here the CDR3 DNA reads TGTGCCAGCAGCCCGACGGTCCGGCCGAACACTGAAGCTTTCTTT. This gives the protein CASSPTVRPNTEAFF.